What follows describes a single TCR beta chain. The data stem from a study of blood T cell repertoires in COVID-19. Across the study: Spain, Italy and the United States supplied samples that represented acute and convalescent COVID-19. T cells, B-cell-depleted T cells, or PBMCs provided the cDNA or gDNA that served as material.

Original analysis: Researchers report that nucleated cell counts were estimated from reference gene primer amplification. Generated by immunoSEQ multiplex PCR, the TCRdb table keeps only in-frame clones and is missing some. The V and J calls and clone size come from that table; D and trimming were worked out from the DNA. The sample contains a few hundred thousand clones, less than 90% of which appear only once. The sequence derives from a man between 60 and 75 years old with acute or convalescent COVID-19. The sequenced material came from peripheral blood.

CDR3 in DNA: TGTGCCAGCCGAGAGGGATTGGCCACAGATACGCAGTATTTT. It translates to CASREGLATDTQYF. The chain recombines TRBV2 with TRBJ2-3; TRBD2 is a possible D gene (5 bases). There are 14 residues in the CDR3. V lost 8 bases and J lost 2, with 14 bases in between. CDR1 and CDR2 (germline): SNHLY, FYNNEI.